The 20 T cell receptor beta chains below come from one sample, sequenced in a study of synovial regulatory T cells in juvenile arthritis. TCRdb's copy holds only in-frame clones and misses some; the assay was immunoSEQ multiplex PCR. Here the sample table reports about 10,000 clones. The sequenced sample consisted of Treg cells from blood. The subset was: remaining (HLA-DR-negative) circulating blood Treg cells. These receptors were taken from a donor aged 2-35 years with juvenile idiopathic arthritis.

The chain couples TRBV19 to TRBJ1-3. The CDR3 totals 13 residues. Only the protein sequence is given. Germline values: CDR1 LNHDA, CDR2 SQIVND (reference sequence). CDR3 protein: CASSADFGNTIYF.

This chain connects TRBV6-1 to TRBJ2-7. Germline V gene data show CDR1 as MNHNS and CDR2 as SASEGT. This CDR3 has 13 residues. No DNA is given. CDR3 loop: CASSEGQKHEQYF.

The V and J genes are TRBV4-3 and TRBJ1-2; without DNA, the TCRdb call of TRBD1 cannot be checked. CDR1 is LGHNA and CDR2 is YSLEER in the germline V gene. The CDR3 spans 14 residues. This entry has no DNA. CDR3 residues: CASSQDRGLYGYTF.

The chain couples TRBV4-3 to TRBJ1-2; TCRdb returns TRBD1, unconfirmable since there is no DNA. This CDR3 is built from 13 residues. No DNA sequence is on record. CDR1 and CDR2 (germline): LGHNA, YSLEER. This chain's CDR3 is CASSQVNRDGYTF.

The chain combines TRBV19 with TRBJ1-5; TCRdb indicates TRBD1, and absent DNA this call remains unverified. The CDR3 spans 14 residues. The protein alone is recorded here. In germline, CDR1 is LNHDA, CDR2 SQIVND (reference sequence). CDR3 sequence: CASNQGQGWQPQHF.

V and J are TRBV28 and TRBJ1-2; the D call of TRBD1 rests on TCRdb alone, since no DNA is present to check it. CDR3 size: 14 residues. Nucleotide data are not available. The germline gives CDR1 MDHEN, CDR2 SYDVKM. CDR3 protein: CASSSKGRPRGYTF.

This CDR3 is CASRPTSATDTQYF. The chain uses TRBV6-1 and TRBJ2-3; TCRdb's D call of TRBD2 is untestable without DNA. The CDR3 is 14 amino acids. DNA was not recorded. Per germline, CDR1 MNHNS and CDR2 SASEGT.

This chain links TRBV28 with TRBJ2-7; TCRdb calls TRBD1, which cannot be checked without DNA. The CDR3 spans 13 residues. No DNA sequence is on record. Germline CDR1 is MDHEN and CDR2 is SYDVKM. CDR3 sequence reads: CASGLQGGHEQYF.

This chain uses TRBV19 with TRBJ1-5. Germline V gives CDR1 LNHDA, CDR2 SQIVND (reference sequence). The CDR3 has 14 residues. No DNA is given. CDR3 amino acids: CASSIGRTNQPQHF.

The chain recombines TRBV11-2 with TRBJ1-3. CDR1 is SGHAT and CDR2 is FQNNGV in the germline V gene. The CDR3 sequence is 13 residues long. No DNA is given. The CDR3 spells CASSFGTRDTIYF. Together with reference TRBV11-2 and TRBJ1-3, the CDR3 gives the full variable domain: EAGVAQSPRYKIIEKRQSVAFWCNPISGHATLYWYQQILGQGPKLLIQFQNNGVVDDSQLPKDRFSAERLKGVDSTLKIQPAKLEDSAVYLCASSFGTRDTIYFGEGSWLTVV.

The genes are TRBV6-6 and TRBJ2-7; absent DNA, TCRdb's TRBD1 call cannot be checked. CDR3 length: 15 amino acids. The nucleotide record is missing. Germline lookup yields CDR1 MNHNY and CDR2 SVGAGI (reference sequence). The CDR3 spells CASSQTGPGAYEQYF.

The V gene is TRBV23-1, the J gene TRBJ2-7; the TRBD1 assignment by TCRdb is unverifiable without DNA. TRBV23-1 is reported as an ORF; its role is uncertain. This CDR3 has 16 amino acids. No DNA appears here. The CDR3 loop is CASRLAGRQGSYEQYF.

J is TRBJ1-5 and V is TRBV6-6; TCRdb selects TRBD1, and the lack of DNA leaves this call unchecked. Germline CDR1 is MNHNY and CDR2 is SVGAGI (reference sequence). The CDR3 consists of 15 residues. The entry carries no DNA sequence. This chain's CDR3 is CATSYSGQANQPQHF.

The V call is TRBV6-1, the J call TRBJ2-7; as DNA is missing, the TRBD2 call by TCRdb cannot be tested. Looked up from germline, CDR1 is MNHNS and CDR2 is SASEGT. The CDR3 extends over 14 amino acids. No DNA was logged. CDR3 sequence: CASSGAGGLGEQYF.

The gene calls are TRBV19 and TRBJ2-7; TCRdb selects TRBD1, and the lack of DNA leaves this call unchecked. The germline CDR1 and CDR2 sequences are LNHDA and SQIVND (reference sequence). The CDR3 is 13 amino acids. DNA is not on record. This CDR3 is CASSFLDSYEQYF.

This chain joins TRBV29-1 and TRBJ1-4; TCRdb designates TRBD1, a call that cannot be tested without DNA. CDR3 size: 13 residues. Only the protein is on record. Germline CDR1 reads SQVTM; CDR2 reads ANQGSEA. The CDR3 sequence: CSVGGRQDGKLFF.

The gene calls are TRBV25-1 and TRBJ2-2; TCRdb lists TRBD2, though no DNA is available to test this call. This CDR3 region has 13 residues. This entry has no DNA. The germline CDR1 and CDR2 sequences are MGHDK and SYGVNS. CDR3 sequence: CASRNSNTGELFF.

The rearrangement joins TRBV4-3 to TRBJ1-4. Germline loops: CDR1 LGHNA, CDR2 YSLEER. The CDR3 has 16 amino acids. No DNA has been recorded. CDR3 sequence reads: CASSQFSGRLNEKLFF.

The CDR3 spells CASSLDGTPNEKLFF. This rearrangement joins TRBV7-7 to TRBJ1-4; lacking DNA, the TRBD1 call made by TCRdb goes unchecked. The CDR3 totals 15 residues. There is no recorded DNA. The germline V gene has CDR1 SSHAT and CDR2 FNYEAQ (reference sequence).

The chain uses TRBV18 and TRBJ2-7. The CDR3 sequence is 14 residues long. No DNA appears here. Looked up from germline, CDR1 is KGHSH and CDR2 is LQKENI. This CDR3 reads CASSRYREVYEQYF.